Shown below are 18 T cell receptor beta chains from a single sample sequenced in a study of cytotoxic CD8 clonotypes in ibrutinib-treated CLL. Assay: immunoSEQ multiplex PCR; the TCRdb copy retains only in-frame clones and omits some. This table holds about 72,000 clones, 68% found once. This sample comprised PBMCs, obtained after 12 months of ibrutinib treatment. The origin of the receptors is a human donor with chronic lymphocytic leukemia.

The chain combines TRBV27 with TRBJ2-3; tentatively, D is TRBD1 or TRBD2 (6 bases each). CDR1 and CDR2 from the germline V gene are MNHEY and SMNVEV (reference sequence). This CDR3 comprises 17 residues. V lost 4 bases to trimming and J lost 5 bases, with 22 bases between them. CDR3 in DNA: TGTGCCAGCAGTTCACGTATTGCGAGGGGGGTAGTAGATACGCAGTATTTT. It encodes CASSSRIARGVVDTQYF.

The chain employs TRBV12-5 and TRBJ1-1; D may be TRBD1 (5 bases). This CDR3 contains 15 residues. V shed 7 bases and J shed 4 bases, with 19 bases lying between them. Germline CDR1 reads LGHNT; CDR2 reads FRNRAP. CDR3 nucleotide sequence: TGTGCTAGTGCCCGTCCCTCAACAGGTTCCACTGAAGCTTTCTTT. Translation gives CASARPSTGSTEAFF.

The rearrangement uses TRBV28 and TRBJ1-4; 8 positions agree with TRBD1. The trim removed 4 bases at V and 8 bases at J, leaving 6 bases unmatched. The length of the CDR3 is 14 residues. Germline V gene data show CDR1 as MDHEN and CDR2 as SYDVKM. CDR3 amino acids: CASSWRQGREKLFF. The CDR3 bases are TGTGCCAGCAGTTGGAGACAGGGGCGCGAAAAACTGTTTTTT.

The chain has TRBV28 and TRBJ2-1; D perhaps matches TRBD2 (6 bases). V dropped 1 base and J dropped 4 bases, with 11 bases sitting between them. CDR1 MDHEN and CDR2 SYDVKM come from the germline V gene. CDR3 length equals 15 residues. The CDR3 nucleotides read TGTGCCAGCAGTTTATTGGTAGCGGAATACAATGAGCAGTTCTTC. Translated, it gives CASSLLVAEYNEQFF.

The chain joins TRBV5-4 to TRBJ2-1; the D gene is possibly TRBD2 (5 bases). From germline, CDR1 is SGHNT and CDR2 YYREEE (reference sequence). This CDR3 contains 12 residues. Trimming pared 4 bases from V and 5 bases from J, leaving 7 bases between. The CDR3 DNA reads as TGTGCCAGCAGCCCGACTAACAATGAGCAGTTCTTC. Amino acids: CASSPTNNEQFF. The whole variable domain, filled in from reference TRBV5-4 and TRBJ2-1, reads ETGVTQSPTHLIKTRGQQVTLRCSSQSGHNTVSWYQQALGQGPQFIFQYYREEENGRGNFPPRFSGLQFPNYSSELNVNALELDDSALYLCASSPTNNEQFFGPGTRLTVL.

This clone was found once. The rearrangement uses TRBV11-2 and TRBJ2-7; D not certain. The germline V gene encodes CDR1 SGHAT and CDR2 FQNNGV. The CDR3 length is 16 residues. The ends were cut back, 5 bases at V and 6 bases at J, with 23 bases in the middle. CDR3 region: CASSPRPGPLIGEQYF. In DNA, the CDR3 is TGTGCCAGCAGCCCGAGACCAGGACCCCTAATCGGCGAGCAGTACTTC.

This chain joins TRBV10-3 and TRBJ2-2; D is undetermined. V lost 10 bases and J lost 1, with 7 bases in between. The CDR3 extends over 12 amino acids. Germline CDR1 ENHRY, CDR2 SYGVKD. CDR3 coding DNA: TGTGCCACAACAAGGAACACCGGGGAGCTGTTTTTT. This sequence encodes CATTRNTGELFF.

This rearrangement joins TRBV6-6 to TRBJ2-5; D perhaps matches TRBD1 (6 bases). This CDR3 comprises 14 residues. V lost 5 bases and J lost 3, with 13 bases in between. The V gene's germline CDR1 is MNHNY and CDR2 SVGAGI (reference sequence). The CDR3 DNA reads as TGTGCCAGCAGTCCCACAGGGATGGAAGAGACCCAGTACTTC. Protein sequence: CASSPTGMEETQYF.

The genes are TRBV10-1 and TRBJ2-1; 7 positions match TRBD2. Germline CDR1 and CDR2: WNHNN and SYGVQD (reference sequence). The CDR3 has 14 residues. Losses at the gene ends were 6 bases for V and 9 bases for J; bases not matched to a gene: 11. The CDR3 DNA reads TGCGCCAGCAGGAGCGGGGAGCTGGATAGTGAGCAGTTCTTC. Protein sequence: CASRSGELDSEQFF.

This rearrangement joins TRBV27 to TRBJ1-3; D is undetermined. The V gene lost 3 bases and the J gene lost 7 bases, with 10 bases spanning the gap. CDR3 length: 13 residues. Germline V lookup: CDR1 MNHEY, CDR2 SMNVEV (reference sequence). CDR3 region: CASSFSIGNTIYF. The CDR3 DNA sequence: TGTGCCAGCAGTTTCTCGATTGGGAACACCATATATTTT.

The rearrangement uses TRBV10-2 and TRBJ1-2, with a possible D match to TRBD1 (5 bases). CDR3 length: 13 amino acids. Deletions cut 0 bases from V and 8 bases from J, with 10 bases between. CDR1 and CDR2 (germline): WSHSY, SAAADI. The CDR3 region has the DNA TGCGCCAGCAGTGAGTCGGGGGAGTACGGCTACACCTTC. This translates into CASSESGEYGYTF.

This chain uses TRBV5-1 with TRBJ2-1; D call uncertain. The germline V gene encodes CDR1 SGHRS and CDR2 YFSETQ. The CDR3 totals 15 residues. V gave up 1 base and J gave up 0 bases, with 8 bases separating them. The CDR3 bases are TGCGCCAGCAGCTTGTCACAGAGCTCCTACAATGAGCAGTTCTTC. Translation gives CASSLSQSSYNEQFF.

The chain employs TRBV5-1 and TRBJ2-5; 7 bases align to TRBD1. The CDR3 has 16 amino acids. The germline CDR1 and CDR2 sequences are SGHRS and YFSETQ. V lost 0 bases and J lost 5; bases outside the gene matches: 10. This chain's CDR3 is CASSLVVSTGPETQYF. CDR3 DNA sequence: TGCGCCAGCAGCTTGGTAGTTTCGACAGGGCCGGAGACCCAGTACTTC.

The chain links TRBV12-5 to TRBJ2-7; possible D gene TRBD1, 6 bases. In germline, CDR1 is LGHNT, CDR2 FRNRAP. Deletions cut 5 bases from V and 3 bases from J, with 23 bases between. This CDR3 spans 17 amino acids. CDR3 sequence: CASGQRQGQGKNYEQYF. The CDR3 DNA reads TGTGCTAGTGGTCAAAGGCAGGGGCAGGGGAAAAACTACGAGCAGTACTTC.

The rearrangement links TRBV29-1 to TRBJ1-5, with TRBD1 matching over 9 bases. This CDR3 comprises 14 residues. The germline V gene has CDR1 SQVTM and CDR2 ANQGSEA. Trimming removed 6 bases from V and 7 bases from J; junction bases left unmatched: 10. CDR3 nucleotide sequence: TGCAGCGTCATACAGGGGGCCGGGGGACAGCCCCAGCATTTT. This sequence encodes CSVIQGAGGQPQHF. Filled out from reference TRBV29-1 and TRBJ1-5, the complete variable domain reads SAVISQKPSRDICQRGTSLTIQCQVDSQVTMMFWYRQQPGQSLTLIATANQGSEATYESGFVIDKFPISRPNLTFSTLTVSNMSPEDSSIYLCSVIQGAGGQPQHFGDGTRLSIL.

This clone was seen more than once but under ten times. The chain is built from TRBV7-9 and TRBJ1-1; the D is unclear. The CDR3 is made up of 13 amino acids. Trimming took 3 bases from V and 1 from J, leaving 6 bases between them. Germline V CDR1 and CDR2: SEHNR, FQNEAQ (reference sequence). CDR3 sequence (DNA): TGTGCCAGCAGCTTCGAGTCGAACACTGAAGCTTTCTTT. It translates to CASSFESNTEAFF. Looking up the rest from reference TRBV7-9 and TRBJ1-1 gives the full variable domain: DTGVSQNPRHKITKRGQNVTFRCDPISEHNRLYWYRQTLGQGPEFLTYFQNEAQLEKSRLLSDRFSAERPKGSFSTLEIQRTEQGDSAMYLCASSFESNTEAFFGQGTRLTVV.

DNA for the CDR3: TGTGCCAGCAGCTTGGGGGCAGGGACCCAAGAGACCCAGTACTTC. Its protein product is CASSLGAGTQETQYF. V and J are TRBV5-4 and TRBJ2-5; D may be TRBD1 or TRBD2 (5 bases each). The CDR3 is made up of 15 amino acids. Germline V gives CDR1 SGHNT, CDR2 YYREEE (reference sequence). Deletions cut 0 bases from V and 1 base from J, with 10 bases between.

Of note for this clone: Relative to the germline gene, one junction end is altered; a read error may explain this. This rearrangement joins TRBV28 to TRBJ2-7; 14 bases line up with TRBD2. The CDR3 length is 15 residues. Germline-derived CDR1 and CDR2 are MDHEN and SYDVKM. DNA for the CDR3: TGTGCCAGCAGGTCGGGACTAGCGGGGGCATCTCCTAAAAAATTC. Translation gives CASRSGLAGASPKKF. Full variable domain (missing parts from reference TRBV28 and TRBJ2-7): DVKVTQSSRYLVKRTGEKVFLECVQDMDHENMFWYRQDPGLGLRLIYFSYDVKMKEKGDIPEGYSVSREKKERFSLILESASTNQTSMYLCASRSGLAGASPKKFGPGTRLTVT.